What follows describes a single T cell receptor (beta chain). Its antigen is currently unknown. The data were produced by immunoSEQ multiplex PCR, yet TCRdb's version contains in-frame clones alone and is incomplete. This sample yields roughly 100,000 clones, of which about 90% are seen a single time; approximately 0.88% belongs to the top ten. V was shortened by 6 bases and J by 9 bases, with 18 bases between the two germline ends. The CDR3 loop spans 15 amino acids. The germline V gene encodes CDR1 MNHEY and CDR2 SVGAGI. This entry comes from a study of graft-versus-host responses after intestinal transplantation.

The rearrangement links TRBV6-5 to TRBJ1-6, with a tentative D call TRBD1 (6 bases). This material consisted of unstimulated CD4+ T cells sorted from spleen or lymph node cells, taken before intestinal transplant. This TCR was recovered from a human donor who received an intestinal transplant. The CDR3, as DNA: TGTGCCAGCAGGGCTCCGGGACACATCATTTCACCCCTCCACTTT. Translating gives CASRAPGHIISPLHF.